The sequence of this TCR beta chain was determined in a study of cytotoxic CD8 clonotypes in ibrutinib-treated CLL. CDR1 and CDR2 (germline): MGHDK, SYGVNS. CDR3 length: 18 residues. The V and J ends lost 3 bases and 0 bases respectively, with 15 bases between them. Data came from immunoSEQ multiplex PCR; TCRdb stores just in-frame clones and leaves some out. The sample has approximately 160,000 clones; roughly 88% are singletons. Cryopreserved PBMCs supplied roughly 2 micrograms of genomic DNA for TCR beta libraries. The receptor's source is a human donor with chronic lymphocytic leukemia. The material sequenced was PBMCs, taken at disease progression, from a patient treated with ibrutinib. The rearrangement uses TRBV25-1 and TRBJ2-6; TRBD1 is a possible D gene (5 bases). CDR3 nucleotides: TGTGCCAGCAGTGAGACGGGCAGGGCAGACTCTGGGGCCAACGTCCTGACTTTC. Its translation is CASSETGRADSGANVLTF.